A selection of T cell receptor beta chains follows, all from one sample in a study of cytomegalovirus exposure and HLA in healthy donors. Sequencing used immunoSEQ multiplex PCR; TCRdb keeps in-frame clones, though not all of them. The sample shows 110,000 or so clones, over 70% of them seen only once. Sequenced: PBMCs. The receptors were sampled from a woman in her thirties or forties in good health and CMV-seropositive. CDR3s leave out the opening cysteine and the closing phenylalanine or tryptophan.

TRBJ1-1	TRBV6-1	ASSPPGHRYTEAF
TRBJ1-2	TRBV2	ASRGARYGYT
TRBJ2-3	TRBV7-8	ASSPDSLRTDTQY
TRBJ2-1	TRBV4-1	ASSEGLAGGSEQF
TRBJ1-5	TRBV2	ATSPFRQGNQPQH
TRBJ2-1	TRBV29-1	TGLGLARNEQF
TRBJ2-7	TRBV4-1	ASSQAQIQGLAYEQY
TRBJ2-3	TRBV11-2	ASSEGLAATDTQY
TRBJ2-5	TRBV5-1	ASSLLARTETQY
TRBJ2-7	TRBV7-9	ASSDTTGQLYEQY
TRBJ2-3	TRBV7-9	ASSLAAPTTDTQY
TRBJ2-7	TRBV19	ASSWGLASYEQY
TRBJ1-2	TRBV28	ASSFRNRVLTGVGYGYT
TRBJ2-1	TRBV6-6	ASSRQTSGIYNEQF
TRBJ2-7	TRBV7-9	SSSLASGSSEQY
TRBJ2-3	TRBV9	ASSVDPGLAGGRSTDTQY
TRBJ1-1	TRBV6-1	ASSAVGQGGNTEAF
TRBJ2-1	TRBV30	AWSLGRNEQF
TRBJ2-1	TRBV7-2	ASSSQGFGYNEQF
TRBJ2-4	TRBV2	ASGGNIQY
TRBJ2-6	TRBV9	ASSAQTGGLTGANVLT
TRBJ2-1	TRBV10-1	ASSNAGMGHNEQF
TRBJ2-1	TRBV7-6	ASSLSGSDYNEQF
TRBJ2-5	TRBV4-2	ASSQGGGRGGETQY
TRBJ1-5	TRBV2	ASSDDRGRQPQH
TRBJ2-7	TRBV18	ASSRVASGGLYEQY
TRBJ2-5	TRBV5-1	ASSSLSLNLQETQY
TRBJ1-2	TRBV4-1	ASSQDRGTQVGYT
TRBJ2-7	TRBV19	ASSIEASSSYEQY
TRBJ2-1	TRBV19	ASSSPTTGTSHNEQF
TRBJ1-5	TRBV6-6	ASGGAGTLRQPQH
TRBJ2-5	TRBV7-9	ASSPRLDREGTQY
TRBJ1-2	TRBV9	ASSHGTAYGYT
TRBJ1-5	TRBV6-6	ASSRRTGDLEQPQH
TRBJ2-4	TRBV28	ASSWAGTGSKNIQY
TRBJ2-7	TRBV7-9	ASSPPTGGRYEQY
TRBJ2-7	TRBV27	ASSFGGNLYEQY
TRBJ2-1	TRBV25-1	ASRKQAGEQF
TRBJ2-3	TRBV18	ASSPGVGGTDTQY
TRBJ2-2	TRBV18	ASSPPPENTGELF